The next 3 T cell receptor beta chains were all read from a single sample in a study of shared clonotypes between healthy human individuals. Libraries were prepared by immunoSEQ multiplex PCR; TCRdb keeps only in-frame clonotypes and omits some of them. The sample holds about 2,500,000 clones, about 92% seen once. Sequenced sample: naive CD4+ T cells sorted from blood. As to subset: CD45RA+ positively selected. These receptors all come from a man in his late teens or twenties in good health.

The sample holds a few counts of this clone. V gene TRBV2 combines with J gene TRBJ1-1; D is perhaps TRBD1 (5 bases). The CDR3 spans 13 residues. The germline V and J ends were trimmed by 5 bases and 4 bases, with 11 bases remaining between them. Germline V CDR1 and CDR2: SNHLY, FYNNEI. The CDR3 bases are TGTGCCAGCAGTCTCAGGGAGGGCACTGAAGCTTTCTTT. Protein product: CASSLREGTEAFF.

CDR3 region: CASRPDRASYEQYF. The CDR3 DNA is TGTGCCAGCAGACCGGACAGGGCCTCCTACGAGCAGTACTTC. The genes are TRBV6-5 and TRBJ2-7; 8 bases align to TRBD1. The CDR3 sequence is 14 residues long. Per germline, CDR1 MNHEY and CDR2 SVGAGI. After removal of 6 bases from V and 0 bases from J, the junction contained 4 bases not matched to a gene.

The chain carries TRBV19 and TRBJ2-2, with TRBD1 as a possible D gene (5 bases). The V end lost 9 bases, the J end lost 4 bases, and 12 bases lay between the germline ends. The germline V gene has CDR1 LNHDA and CDR2 SQIVND (reference sequence). The length of the CDR3 is 13 residues. CDR3 loop: CASKGEGTGELFF. The CDR3 nucleotides are TGTGCCAGCAAAGGGGAAGGCACCGGGGAGCTGTTTTTT. The full variable domain, in which reference TRBV19 and TRBJ2-2 provide the parts outside the CDR3, is DGGITQSPKYLFRKEGQNVTLSCEQNLNHDAMYWYRQDPGQGLRLIYYSQIVNDFQKGDIAEGYSVSREKKESFPLTVTSAQKNPTAFYLCASKGEGTGELFFGEGSRLTVL.